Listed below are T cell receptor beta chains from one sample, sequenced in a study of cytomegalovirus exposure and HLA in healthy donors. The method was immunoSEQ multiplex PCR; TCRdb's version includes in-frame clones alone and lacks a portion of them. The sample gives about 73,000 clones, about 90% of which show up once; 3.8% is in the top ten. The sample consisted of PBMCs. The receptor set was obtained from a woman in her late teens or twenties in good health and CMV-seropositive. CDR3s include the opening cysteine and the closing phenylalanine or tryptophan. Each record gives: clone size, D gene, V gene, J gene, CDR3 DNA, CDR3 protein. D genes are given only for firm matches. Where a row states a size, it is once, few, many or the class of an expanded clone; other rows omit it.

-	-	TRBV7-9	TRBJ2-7	TGTGCCAGCAGCCCGGGTCTCTACGAGCAGTACTTC	CASSPGLYEQYF
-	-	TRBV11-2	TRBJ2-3	TGTGCCAGCAGCTTAGACGGGTCGACAGATACGCAGTATTTT	CASSLDGSTDTQYF
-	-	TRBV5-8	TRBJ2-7	TGTGCCAGCATCGTCGGATCGGCTCCCCAGCGCTTC	CASIVGSAPQRF
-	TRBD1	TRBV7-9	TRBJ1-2	TGTGCCAGCAGCTATAATGACTGGACAGGGGGTAACTATGGCTACACCTTC	CASSYNDWTGGNYGYTF
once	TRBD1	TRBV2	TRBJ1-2	TGTGCCAGCAGTGTCCTCGGGACAGGGGCCTATGGCTACACCTTC	CASSVLGTGAYGYTF
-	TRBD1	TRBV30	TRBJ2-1	TGTGCCTGGAGTAAGGGGGCAGGGATGACCTACAATGAGCAGTTCTTC	CAWSKGAGMTYNEQFF
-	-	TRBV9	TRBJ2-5	TGTGCCAGCAGCGTAGAAGGGGATATAGCAGAGACCCAGTACTTC	CASSVEGDIAETQYF
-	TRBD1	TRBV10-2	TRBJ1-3	TGCGCCAGCAGTGAAACAGGGGGCTCGGGAAACACCATATATTTT	CASSETGGSGNTIYF
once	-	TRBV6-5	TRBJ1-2	TGTGCCAGCAGTTACTACCAGAACTATGGCTACACCTTC	CASSYYQNYGYTF
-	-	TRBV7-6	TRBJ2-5	TGTGCCAGCAGCTTAGAGGTCCAGGGACAAGAGACCCAGTACTTC	CASSLEVQGQETQYF
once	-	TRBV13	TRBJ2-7	TGTGCCAGCAGCCCCAATTACAGGGATCCTTATGAGCAGTACTTC	CASSPNYRDPYEQYF
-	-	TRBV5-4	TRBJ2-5	TGTGCCAGCTCCAGGGCCACACAGGGATTGGGAGAGACCCAGTACTTC	CASSRATQGLGETQYF
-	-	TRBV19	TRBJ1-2	TGTGCCAGTGTTGGAGCCCATTATGGCTACACCTTC	CASVGAHYGYTF
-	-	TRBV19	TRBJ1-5	TGTGCCAGTAGTATATCATTCTTAACTTACCAGCCCCAGCATTTT	CASSISFLTYQPQHF
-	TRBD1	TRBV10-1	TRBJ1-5	TGCGCCAGCAGTGGAAGGGACAGACGAAAGGATCCGGGCAGCAATCAGCCCCAGCATTTT	CASSGRDRRKDPGSNQPQHF
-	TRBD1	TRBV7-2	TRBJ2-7	TGTGCCAGCAGCCCCCCTTGGACAGGGAGTATAGAGCAGTACTTC	CASSPPWTGSIEQYF
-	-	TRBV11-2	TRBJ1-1	TGTGCCAGCAGCAACTCAGGGTTTTGGGCTGAAGCTTTCTTT	CASSNSGFWAEAFF
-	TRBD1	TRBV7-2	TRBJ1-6	TGTGCCAGCAGCTTAGGGGGTGACAGGGGCTCACCCCTCCACTTT	CASSLGGDRGSPLHF
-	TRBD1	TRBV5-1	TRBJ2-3	TGCGCCAGCAGCACGGGACAGGGTCTTTCAGATACGCAGTATTTT	CASSTGQGLSDTQYF
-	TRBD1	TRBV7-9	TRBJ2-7	TGTGCCAGCAGCCTGGACAGGGGGGAGCAGTACTTC	CASSLDRGEQYF
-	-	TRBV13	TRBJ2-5	TGTGCCAGCAGCTTAAACGGTAGAGAAGAGACCCAGTACTTC	CASSLNGREETQYF
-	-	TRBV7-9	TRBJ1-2	TGTGCCAGCAGCCAAACGAGCAGGGGCCCCTATGGCTACACCTTC	CASSQTSRGPYGYTF
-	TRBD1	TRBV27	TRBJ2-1	TGTGCCAGCAGATTCGGACAGGGGGGTTTAGGTGAGCAGTTCTTC	CASRFGQGGLGEQFF
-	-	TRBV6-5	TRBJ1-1	TGTGCCAGCAGCCAGGACTTTGTAGCTGAAGCTTTCTTT	CASSQDFVAEAFF
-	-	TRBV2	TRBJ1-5	TGTGCCAGCAGTCCAACACCCTCTCAGCCCCAGCATTTT	CASSPTPSQPQHF
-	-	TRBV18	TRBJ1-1	TGTGCCAGCTCACCAATTCAGGAAGTAGGCGCTGAAGCTTTCTTT	CASSPIQEVGAEAFF
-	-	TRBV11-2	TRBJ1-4	TGTGCCAGCAGCCCAGACAGGAGCTCTAATGAAAAACTGTTTTTT	CASSPDRSSNEKLFF
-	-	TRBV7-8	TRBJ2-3	TGTGCCAGCAGTCTAACCTTGTCAAGCGGCTGGAGTAGCACAGATACGCAGTATTTT	CASSLTLSSGWSSTDTQYF
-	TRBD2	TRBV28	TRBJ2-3	TGTGCCAGCAACCCAACTGGACTAGCGGGACCTCCTAGCACAGATACGCAGTATTTT	CASNPTGLAGPPSTDTQYF
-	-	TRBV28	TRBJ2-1	TGTGCCAGCAGCCCCTCGCTCCTTACAAACTTCTTC	CASSPSLLTNFF
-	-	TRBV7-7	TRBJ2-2	TGTGCTAGCAGCTTAGCGCCGACTGCGAACACCGGGGAGCTGTTTTTT	CASSLAPTANTGELFF
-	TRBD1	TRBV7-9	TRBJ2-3	TGTGCCAGCAGCTTGGACAGGGGTGGCACAGATACGCAGTATTTT	CASSLDRGGTDTQYF
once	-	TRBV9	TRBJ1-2	TGTGCCAGCAGCGTAGGACAGTTAGGCTACACCTTC	CASSVGQLGYTF
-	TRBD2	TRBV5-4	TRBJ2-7	TGTGCCAGCAGCTCCCCGAGTAGCGGGAGTCTCGAGCAGTACTTC	CASSSPSSGSLEQYF
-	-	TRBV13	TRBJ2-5	TGTGCCAGCAGCCGCGGAAGGACATACCAAGAGACCCAGTACTTC	CASSRGRTYQETQYF
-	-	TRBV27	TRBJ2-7	TGTGCCAGCAGTTTATCGGGAGGTAACTACGAGCAGTACTTC	CASSLSGGNYEQYF
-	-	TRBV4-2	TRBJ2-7	TGTGCCAGCAGCCCAAAGGAGGGCTACGAGCAGTACTTC	CASSPKEGYEQYF
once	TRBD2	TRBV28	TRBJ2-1	TGTGCCAGCAGTTTGCGGGAGTACAATGAGCAGTTCTTC	CASSLREYNEQFF
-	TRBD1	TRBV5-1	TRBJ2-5	TGCGCCAGCAGCCCCTACGACAGGGCAATCGGGGAGACCCAGTACTTC	CASSPYDRAIGETQYF
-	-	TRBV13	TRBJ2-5	TGTGCCAGCAGCTTACGGTCAGGCCAAGAGACCCAGTACTTC	CASSLRSGQETQYF
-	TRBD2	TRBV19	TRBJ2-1	TGTGCCAGTAGTATAGAAGTATTAGCGGGGGGGACTTACAATGAGCAGTTCTTC	CASSIEVLAGGTYNEQFF
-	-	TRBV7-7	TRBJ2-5	TGTGCTAGCAGCTCATCGATTGGCAGTAAAGAGACCCAGTACTTC	CASSSSIGSKETQYF
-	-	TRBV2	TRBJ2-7	TGTGCCAGCAGGGAGTTCCGAGAGCAGTACTTC	CASREFREQYF
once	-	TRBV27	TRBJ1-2	TGTGCCAGCAGTTTAAATTTGGGGGCGCGTGGCTACACCTTC	CASSLNLGARGYTF
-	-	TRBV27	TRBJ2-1	TGTGCCAGCAGTTTGGGGGCCTCCTACAATGAGCAGTTCTTC	CASSLGASYNEQFF
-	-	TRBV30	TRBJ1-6	TGTGCCTGGAGTGTTACCGTCGGTTCACCCCTCCACTTT	CAWSVTVGSPLHF
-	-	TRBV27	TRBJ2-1	TGTGCCAGCAGTTTATGGGGGAGGGGGGCCGATGAGCAGTTCTTC	CASSLWGRGADEQFF
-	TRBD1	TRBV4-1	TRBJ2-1	TGCGCCAGCAGCCCGGGACAGGGATTTTCCTACAATGAGCAGTTCTTC	CASSPGQGFSYNEQFF
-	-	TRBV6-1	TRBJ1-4	TGTGCCAGCAGAAGAGACACGGTCGATGAAAAACTGTTTTTT	CASRRDTVDEKLFF
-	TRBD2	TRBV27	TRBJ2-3	TGTGCCACCAAAATTGGGGGGGCTAGCGGGGGCACAGATACGCAGTATTTT	CATKIGGASGGTDTQYF
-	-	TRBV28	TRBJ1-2	TGTGCCAGCAGTGGGGTAGGGGCAGAAGCGAATGGCTACACCTTC	CASSGVGAEANGYTF
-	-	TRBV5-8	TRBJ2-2	TGTGCCAGCAGCTTGGTCAGGGCGCGTATGCCTGGGGAGCTGTTTTTT	CASSLVRARMPGELFF
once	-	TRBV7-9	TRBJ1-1	TGTGCCAGCAGCCCCGGAATCGCGGGGAACACTGAAGCTTTCTTT	CASSPGIAGNTEAFF
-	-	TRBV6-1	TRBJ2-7	TGTGCCAGCAGCAGTGTGGGGAGAGAGCAGTACTTC	CASSSVGREQYF